The entry below describes one TCR beta chain. The data were taken from a study of blood T cell repertoires in COVID-19. Study-wide background: Acute-phase and convalescent COVID-19 samples originated in the United States, Italy and Spain. T cells, B-cell-depleted T cells, or PBMCs supplied cDNA or gDNA.

How the authors handled the data: Amplification of reference gene primers was used by the study to estimate nucleated cell counts. Only in-frame clones appear in the TCRdb table, and some are missing; sequencing was by immunoSEQ multiplex PCR. V and J calls and clone size are copied from that table; D and trimming were computed from the DNA. Of some 250,000 clones listed, approximately 86% were seen once; the top ten hold roughly 3%. This TCR came from a woman aged 25-40 years who had recovered from COVID-19. The specimen was peripheral blood.

The CDR3 DNA reads as TGTGCTAGTGCCCCGTCCGCGTTAAATGGCTACACCTTC. Protein: CASAPSALNGYTF. This sequence joins TRBV12-5 and TRBJ1-2; no clear D gene. This CDR3 has 13 amino acids. Looked up from germline, CDR1 is LGHNT and CDR2 is FRNRAP. The V and J ends lost 7 bases and 6 bases respectively, with 15 bases between them.